Detailed here is one T cell receptor beta chain. The data were obtained in a study of blood T cell repertoires in COVID-19. Across the whole study: Specimens from acute and convalescent COVID-19 originated in the United States, Italy and Spain. Sample material is recorded as cDNA or gDNA derived from T cells, B-cell-depleted T cells, or PBMCs.

The repertoire was sequenced with immunoSEQ multiplex PCR; TCRdb's copy has only in-frame clones and lacks some. This sample carries about 88,000 clones, about 90% of them seen once, and the ten largest clones take roughly 11%. This receptor was obtained from a man older than 75 with acute or convalescent COVID-19. What was sequenced was peripheral blood.

Here the CDR3 DNA reads TGTGCCAGCTCGATAGCGGGAGGACCGGACATTTACGAGCAGTACTTC. Protein sequence: CASSIAGGPDIYEQYF. V gene TRBV18 combines with J gene TRBJ2-7, with TRBD2 matching 10 bases. The CDR3 is made up of 16 amino acids. Germline CDR1 KGHSH, CDR2 LQKENI. J gave up 4 bases and V 6 bases, and 12 bases lay outside the gene matches.